This TCR beta chain was recorded in a study of shared clonotypes between healthy human individuals. As defined, naive CD8 cells were CD45RO-negative and positively selected for CCR7, with terminally differentiated effector memory CD45RA+ cells excluded. Sequencing was performed with immunoSEQ multiplex PCR; in TCRdb, only in-frame clones are kept and a portion is missing. Counted here are about 650,000 clones, roughly 96% occurring once; the ten biggest clones make up approximately 0.1%. Germline CDR1 is MNHEY and CDR2 is SMNVEV (reference sequence). The V end lost 4 bases, the J end lost 10 bases, and 8 bases lay between the germline ends. The CDR3 spans 11 residues.

This receptor was identified in a woman under 40 in good health. The material sequenced was naive CD8+ T cells sorted from blood. J is TRBJ2-1 and V is TRBV27, with D maybe TRBD1 (5 bases). As DNA, the CDR3 is TGTGCCAGCAGTTGGGGCCGGGAGCAGTTCTTC. It codes for CASSWGREQFF.